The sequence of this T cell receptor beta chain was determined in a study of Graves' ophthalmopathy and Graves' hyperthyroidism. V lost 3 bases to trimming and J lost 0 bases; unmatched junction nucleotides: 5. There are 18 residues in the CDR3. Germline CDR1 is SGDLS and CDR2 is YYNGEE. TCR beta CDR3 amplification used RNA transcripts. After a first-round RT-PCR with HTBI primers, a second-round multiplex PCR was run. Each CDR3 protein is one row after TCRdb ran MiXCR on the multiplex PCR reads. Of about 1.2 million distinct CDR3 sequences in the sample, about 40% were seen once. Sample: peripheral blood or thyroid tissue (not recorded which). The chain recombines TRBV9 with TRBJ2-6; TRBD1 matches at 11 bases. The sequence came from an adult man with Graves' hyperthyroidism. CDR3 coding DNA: TGTGCCAGCAGCGCCGGGACAGGGGGACTCTCTGGGGCCAACGTCCTGACTTTC. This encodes CASSAGTGGLSGANVLTF.